This T cell receptor beta chain was retrieved from a study of a mutant IDH1 vaccine in newly diagnosed glioma. Using immunoSEQ multiplex PCR, the repertoire was profiled, and TCRdb retains in-frame clones only, with some absent. The sample gives 110,000 or so clones, 90% of which show up once; under 0.8% is in the top ten. About this clone itself: Antigen specificity is unknown.

The time point here: week 11, during vaccination. Doses comprised 300 ug of mutant IDH1 20-mer peptide each, plus topical imiquimod. The CDR3 spans 13 residues. V gave up 5 bases and J gave up 4 bases, with 6 bases separating them. CDR1 and CDR2 from the germline V gene are MNHEY and SMNVEV (reference sequence). This receptor was obtained from a woman aged 45-60 years with glioma. This chain links TRBV27 with TRBJ2-6; D is unclear. The input for sequencing was PBMCs, taken from a glioma patient whose treatment included an IDH1 peptide vaccine. CDR3 nucleotide sequence: TGTGCCAGCAGTGCAGCGGGGGCCAACGTCCTGACTTTC. This codes for CASSAAGANVLTF.